This TCR beta chain was sequenced in a study of vaccination and CD4 T cells after COVID-19 (dated by TCRdb to the early 2020s). Some background on the complete study: Convalescent patients had a positive SARS-CoV-2 result on nasal swab PCR, and of these patients, several had mild disease and one had severe disease. The convalescent cohort comprised six males and four females, including two Hispanic individuals, seven Caucasians, two Asians and one multiracial person. Participants got two doses of the Pfizer-BioNTech BNT162b2 vaccine (n=8) or two doses of the Moderna mRNA-1273 vaccine (n=2). Post-COVID blood samples were collected from convalescent patients a median of around 100 days after diagnosis, with a range of about 30 to 161 days. Post-vaccine blood samples were obtained a median of around 74 days after the second vaccine dose, with a range of about 12 to 241 days. Culture stimuli were overlapping spike peptide pools from SARS-CoV-2 and from the common cold coronaviruses HCoV-NL63, HCoV-OC43 and HCoV-229E. In control cultures, a CEFX viral epitope pool was used as positive control, an HIV-1 Nef peptide pool was used as negative control, or no peptide was added. In ten to eleven COVID-19 convalescent patients and a few infection-naive healthy vaccine recipients, researchers compared the spike-specific CD4+ TCR repertoire from before mRNA vaccination with the repertoire from after.

Libraries were prepared through PCR. DNA from cultured CD4+ T cells was subjected to TCR sequencing with the Oncomine TCR Beta short-read assay at the Johns Hopkins FTIC core. The QIAamp micro DNA kit was used to extract genomic DNA from the cultured CD4+ T cells. Oncomine TCR Beta libraries made from cultured CD4+ T cells were pooled using unique dual indexes and sequenced on an Illumina iSeq 100. Per the authors' processing: Non-productive sequences were removed, and CDR3s that did not start with C, did not end with F or W, or were shorter than 7 amino acids were discarded. Antigen-specific clonotypes were identified using the MANAFEST web application through comparison of peptide-stimulated wells with reference and other culture wells. For a clone to be called positive, the clone needed an FDR below 0.05, an odds ratio above 5, and a productive frequency above 0.1% in at least two of three replicate wells. Cross-reactive clonotypes were defined as significantly expanded in both SARS-CoV-2 spike wells and at least one common cold coronavirus spike condition. CDR3 homology was assessed with Levenshtein distances (stringdist) and unrooted phylogenetic trees (ape) in R version 3.6.1. The public reads were quality trimmed at Q25 with fastp and then assembled into clones with MiXCR by TCRdb, keeping productive beta chains. Rows are combined by CDR3 protein, so each entry shows the most common genes and DNA. TCRdb, not the authors, supplied the V and J calls. This sample comprises 5,500 to 9,000 distinct CDR3 sequences, 25% of them detected only once. The ten largest make up roughly 9.5% of the sample.

This clonotype is judged medium-sized (0.01 to 0.1%). Its antigen has not been determined. The record has no base qualities; no much larger clone is one base away. The research as a whole found: The median count of SARS-CoV-2-reactive clonotypes went up from around 23 after infection to roughly 38 after vaccination, although the change was not significant. Of the vaccine-specific clones in convalescent patients, 304 of 307, or nearly all, reacted only to SARS-CoV-2 spike and did not cross-react with common cold coronaviruses. Among convalescent patients, a median about 86% of the SARS-CoV-2-reactive clones seen after vaccination appeared only after vaccination, which suggests priming specific to the vaccine. Relatively few convalescent patients were included in the study, and early timepoints after natural infection were not analyzed.

Germline trimming amounts to 8 bases on V and 3 bases on J, with 6 as the count of junction bases outside the gene matches. The CDR3 spans 15 residues, from the cysteine through the phenylalanine. Of all the DNA, just the CDR3 is kept, 45 bases in frame from base 1. The germline V gene encodes CDR1 MDHEN and CDR2 SYDVKM. What this sample's treatment or condition label stands for: approximately nine-day PBMC culture with coronavirus spike peptide pools or control peptides (ViraFEST assay). The study used the ViraFEST assay, which expanded antigen-specific T cells with peptide pools and then identified expanded clonotypes by TCR sequencing. The positive SARS-CoV-2 PCR tests of the convalescent patients were dated from March to December 2020, before the Alpha, Beta and Delta variants emerged in the United States. About 2 million PBMCs per well were cultured in IMDM with roughly 5% human AB serum and roughly 10 IU/ml IL-2, plus 10 ug/ml peptide pools. On days 3 and 7, half of the culture medium was replaced with fresh IL-2-containing medium. CD4+ T cells were isolated after about nine days of culture through negative selection using the EasySep CD4+ T cell isolation kit. Ficoll-Paque Plus gradient centrifugation was used to isolate PBMCs from whole blood, and the isolated PBMCs were then either used fresh or cryopreserved at -140C. In general, triplicate wells were set up for every culture condition.

This specimen consisted of CD4+ T cells from blood, cultured in vitro, obtained after SARS-CoV-2 vaccination. This sequence was found in a human donor who had recovered from COVID-19. The chain is assembled from TRBV28 and TRBJ2-3; TRBD2 fits 12 bases in the junction. The CDR3 sequence is CASPPLAGGTDTQYF. The nucleotide sequence is given as TGTGCCAGCCCTCCTCTAGCGGGGGGGACAGATACGCAGTATTTT.